This T cell receptor (beta chain) is from a study of radiation and T cells in renal cell carcinoma (TCRdb year 2020). Describing the broader study: In total, 50 or so samples underwent TCR beta sequencing: around 25 tumors plus 27 peripheral blood samples. In the approximately 53 samples combined, around 3.9 million unique CDR3 nucleotide sequences were found, encoding 2 million to 3 million unique CDR3 amino acid sequences.

V is reduced by 4 bases and J by 3 bases, leaving a spacing of 14 bases between them. The cysteine opens and the phenylalanine closes a CDR3 of 14 amino acids. Only the CDR3 DNA is retained, 42 bases long and in frame from the first base. CDR1 is given as SGHDT and CDR2 as YYEEEE, both from the germline V gene. This specimen's time point label, interpreted: tumor resected at nephrectomy. Interpreted using the paper, the treatment or condition label stands for: treatment-naive control, cytoreductive nephrectomy. Control tumors were obtained from treatment-naive renal cell carcinoma patients in whom cytoreductive nephrectomy was performed without prior radiation. All patients had renal cell carcinoma with clear cell pathology. The control tumors sequenced for TCR were resected between 2011 and 2014 from some ten males and a few females whose median age was around 54 years (range about 40 to 90). Tumors were mechanically dissociated, digested with collagenase/hyaluronidase at 37 °C, processed in gentleMACS C tubes, and stored in liquid nitrogen. The QIAamp DNA Blood Mini Kit (Qiagen) was used to prepare genomic DNA for TCR sequencing. The analyses included just those samples that passed every quality control check.

A word on this clone: The target of this receptor is not known. Base qualities were left out, and no much larger clone turns up one base away.

TCR beta libraries were generated from genomic DNA with the immunoSEQ kit, following the manufacturer's recommendations. To prepare libraries, a first multiplex PCR with proprietary primers was run, followed by a second PCR that added unique barcodes, and a bead cleanup was done after each round. Each sample batch included a kit-provided positive control reaction and a negative control reaction. The final libraries were assessed on an Agilent 4200 TapeStation D1000 ScreenTape, pooled by volume, and quantified by qPCR. An Illumina NextSeq500 fitted with a MidOutput 150-cycle cartridge performed the sequencing, running 156 Read1 cycles and 15 Index1 cycles with the kit's custom primers. The pooled library was loaded at roughly 1 pM with an approximately 22% PhiX control spike-in. As for the authors' bioinformatics: Vendor-processed data were analyzed in R, and a clonotype was defined as all T cells sharing the same CDR3 nucleotide sequence. For clone abundance analyses, frequencies were normalized to the 10,000 most abundant clones in each sample. Public T cell clones, averaging fewer than five per sample, were removed before analysis. The dominant motif analysis was done with ImmunoMap using the PAM10 matrix, a gap penalty of 30, and a homology threshold of 0.3, and motifs with a cumulative frequency of at least 0.01 were considered dominant. TCRdb limited this immuneACCESS table to in-frame rearrangements with V and J called. A share of clones is missing; checked studies link under half to unresolved V genes, and the rest is unexplained. The V and J calls and clone size were taken over from that table, and D and trimming were inferred from the DNA. In this sample the table shows 25,000 or so clones, around 50% of which occur a single time. The top ten hold about a fifth of the sample.

Overall results and qualifications from the work: Irradiated tumors showed higher TCR clonality than controls, with the top 100 clonotypes averaging about 50% of the repertoire versus around 43% in nephrectomy-only tumors. Because the trial had a single-armed design, the trial could not examine how radiation dose or scheduling affected the TCR repertoire. Because only small tumor regions of 0.8 to 1 g were available, the study did not capture intratumoral heterogeneity. Compared with control tumors, irradiated tumors had a greater number of dominant CDR3 motifs, and those motifs took up a bigger portion of the repertoire.

The chain is made from TRBV5-6 and TRBJ2-7; the D gene is perhaps TRBD1, from 5 matching bases. Sequences were derived from tumor tissue, sampled from a patient whose treatment was nephrectomy without radiotherapy. The clonotype originates from a human donor with renal cell carcinoma. The DNA sequence is given as TGTGCCAGCAGCCGCGGATTAGGGGACTACGAGCAGTACTTC. Its protein is CASSRGLGDYEQYF. Joined to the reference TRBV5-6 and TRBJ2-7 proteins, this CDR3 gives the full variable domain: DAGVTQSPTHLIKTRGQQVTLRCSPKSGHDTVSWYQQALGQGPQFIFQYYEEEERQRGNFPDRFSGHQFPNYSSELNVNALLLGDSALYLCASSRGLGDYEQYFGPGTRLTVT.